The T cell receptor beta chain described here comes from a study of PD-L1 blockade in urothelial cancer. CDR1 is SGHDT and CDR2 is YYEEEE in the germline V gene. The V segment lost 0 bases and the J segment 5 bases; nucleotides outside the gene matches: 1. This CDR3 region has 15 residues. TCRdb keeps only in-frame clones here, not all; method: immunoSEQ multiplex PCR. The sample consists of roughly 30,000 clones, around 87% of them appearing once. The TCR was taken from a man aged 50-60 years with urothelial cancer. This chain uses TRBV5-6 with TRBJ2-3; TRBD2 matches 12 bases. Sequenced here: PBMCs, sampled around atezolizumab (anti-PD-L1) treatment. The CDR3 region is CASSLVLAGGDTQYF. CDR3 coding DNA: TGTGCCAGCAGCTTGGTACTAGCGGGGGGAGATACGCAGTATTTT.